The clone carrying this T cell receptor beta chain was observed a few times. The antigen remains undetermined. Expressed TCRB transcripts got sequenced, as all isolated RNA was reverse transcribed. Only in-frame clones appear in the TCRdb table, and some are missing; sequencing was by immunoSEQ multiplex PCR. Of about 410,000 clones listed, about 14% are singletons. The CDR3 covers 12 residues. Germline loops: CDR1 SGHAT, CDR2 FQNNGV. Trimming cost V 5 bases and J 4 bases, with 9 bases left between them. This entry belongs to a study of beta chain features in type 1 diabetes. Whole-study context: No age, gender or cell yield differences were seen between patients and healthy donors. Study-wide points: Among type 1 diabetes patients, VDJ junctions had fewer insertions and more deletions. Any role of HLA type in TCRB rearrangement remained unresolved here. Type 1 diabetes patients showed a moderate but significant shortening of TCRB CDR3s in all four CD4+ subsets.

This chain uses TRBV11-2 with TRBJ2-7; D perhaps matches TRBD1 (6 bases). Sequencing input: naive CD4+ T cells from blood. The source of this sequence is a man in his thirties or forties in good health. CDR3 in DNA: TGTGCCAGCAGCCAAGGGGGATACGAGCAGTACTTC. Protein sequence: CASSQGGYEQYF. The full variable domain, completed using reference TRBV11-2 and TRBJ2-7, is EAGVAQSPRYKIIEKRQSVAFWCNPISGHATLYWYQQILGQGPKLLIQFQNNGVVDDSQLPKDRFSAERLKGVDSTLKIQPAKLEDSAVYLCASSQGGYEQYFGPGTRLTVT.